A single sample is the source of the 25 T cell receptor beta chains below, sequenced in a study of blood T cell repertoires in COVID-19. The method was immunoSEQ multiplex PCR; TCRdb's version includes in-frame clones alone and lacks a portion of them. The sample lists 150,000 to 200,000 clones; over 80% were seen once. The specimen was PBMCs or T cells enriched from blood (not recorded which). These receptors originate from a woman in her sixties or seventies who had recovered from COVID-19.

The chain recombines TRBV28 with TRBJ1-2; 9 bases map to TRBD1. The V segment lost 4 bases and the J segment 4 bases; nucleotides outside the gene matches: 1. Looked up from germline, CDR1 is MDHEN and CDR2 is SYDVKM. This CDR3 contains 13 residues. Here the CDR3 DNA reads TGTGCCAGCAGTTCGGGACAGGGCTATGGCTACACCTTC. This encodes CASSSGQGYGYTF.

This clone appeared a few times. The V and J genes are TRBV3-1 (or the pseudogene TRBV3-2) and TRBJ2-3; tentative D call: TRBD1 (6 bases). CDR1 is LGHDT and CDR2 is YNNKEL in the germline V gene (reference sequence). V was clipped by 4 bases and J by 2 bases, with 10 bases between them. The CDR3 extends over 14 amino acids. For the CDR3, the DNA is TGTGCCAGCAGCCTTGGACAGATCACAGATACGCAGTATTTT. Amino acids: CASSLGQITDTQYF.

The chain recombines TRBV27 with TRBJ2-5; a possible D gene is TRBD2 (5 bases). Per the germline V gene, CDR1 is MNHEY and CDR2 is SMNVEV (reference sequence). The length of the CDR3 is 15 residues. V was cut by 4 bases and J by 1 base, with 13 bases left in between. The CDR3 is CASSSSHGVQETQYF. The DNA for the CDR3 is TGTGCCAGCAGTTCCTCGCACGGGGTCCAAGAGACCCAGTACTTC.

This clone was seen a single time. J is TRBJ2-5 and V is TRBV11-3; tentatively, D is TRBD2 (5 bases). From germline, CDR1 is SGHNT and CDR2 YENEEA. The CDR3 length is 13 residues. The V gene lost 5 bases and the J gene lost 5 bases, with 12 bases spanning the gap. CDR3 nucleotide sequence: TGTGCCAGCAGCCGGGATCAAATGGAGACCCAGTACTTC. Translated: CASSRDQMETQYF.

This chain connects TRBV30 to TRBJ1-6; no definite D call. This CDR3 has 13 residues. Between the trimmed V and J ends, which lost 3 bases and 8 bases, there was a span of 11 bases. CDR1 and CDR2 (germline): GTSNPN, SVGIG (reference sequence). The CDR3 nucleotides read TGTGCCTGGAGGATTGACAATTATTCACCCCTCCACTTT. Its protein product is CAWRIDNYSPLHF.

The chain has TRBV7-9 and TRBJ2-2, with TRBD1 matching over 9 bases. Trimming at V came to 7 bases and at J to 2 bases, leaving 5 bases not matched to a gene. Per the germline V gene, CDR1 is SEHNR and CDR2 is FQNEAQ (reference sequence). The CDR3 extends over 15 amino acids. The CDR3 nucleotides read TGTGCCAGCACCCCGGGACAGGGAAACACCGGGGAGCTGTTTTTT. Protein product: CASTPGQGNTGELFF.

The CDR3 loop reads CSGTGTYNEQFF. The CDR3 DNA sequence: TGCAGCGGGACAGGGACCTACAATGAGCAGTTCTTC. The chain joins TRBV29-1 to TRBJ2-1, with TRBD1 matching over 8 bases. Germline V gene data show CDR1 as SQVTM and CDR2 as ANQGSEA. The CDR3 runs 12 residues. After removal of 7 bases from V and 2 bases from J, the junction contained 1 base not matched to a gene.

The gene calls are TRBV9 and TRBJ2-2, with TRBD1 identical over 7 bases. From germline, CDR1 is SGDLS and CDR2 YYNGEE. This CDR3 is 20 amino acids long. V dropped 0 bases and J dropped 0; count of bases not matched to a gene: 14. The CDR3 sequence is CASSVVGRGGIQANTGELFF. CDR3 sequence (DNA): TGTGCCAGCAGCGTAGTGGGAAGAGGGGGCATCCAGGCGAACACCGGGGAGCTGTTTTTT.

This CDR3 is CASSSRRGQGLTGNTIYF. The DNA of the CDR3 is TGTGCCAGCAGCTCCCGTCGGGGACAGGGACTGACTGGAAACACCATATATTTT. The V call is TRBV9, the J call TRBJ1-3; TRBD1 agrees at 9 bases. Losses at the gene ends were 4 bases for V and 2 bases for J; bases not matched to a gene: 13. The CDR3 totals 18 residues. The germline V gene encodes CDR1 SGDLS and CDR2 YYNGEE.

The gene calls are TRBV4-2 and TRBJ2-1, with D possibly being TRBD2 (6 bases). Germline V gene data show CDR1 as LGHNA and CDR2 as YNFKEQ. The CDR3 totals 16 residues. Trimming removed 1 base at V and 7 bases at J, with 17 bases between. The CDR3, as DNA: TGTGCCAGCAGCCAAGTCGGCGGGGCGGGTGCGAATGAGCAGTTCTTC. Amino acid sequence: CASSQVGGAGANEQFF.

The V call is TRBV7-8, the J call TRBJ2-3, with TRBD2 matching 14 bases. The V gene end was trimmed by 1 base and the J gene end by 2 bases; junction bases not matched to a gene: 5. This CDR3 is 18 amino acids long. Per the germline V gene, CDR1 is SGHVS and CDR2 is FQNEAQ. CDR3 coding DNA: TGTGCCAGCAGCTTAGTATGGGGACTAGCGGGAGACACAGATACGCAGTATTTT. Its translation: CASSLVWGLAGDTDTQYF.

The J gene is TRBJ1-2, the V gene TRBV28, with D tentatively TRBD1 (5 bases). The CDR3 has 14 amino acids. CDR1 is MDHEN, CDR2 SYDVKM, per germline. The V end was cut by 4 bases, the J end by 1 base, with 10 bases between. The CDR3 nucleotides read TGTGCCAGCAGTTCGGGACTGATTAACTATGGCTACACCTTC. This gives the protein CASSSGLINYGYTF.

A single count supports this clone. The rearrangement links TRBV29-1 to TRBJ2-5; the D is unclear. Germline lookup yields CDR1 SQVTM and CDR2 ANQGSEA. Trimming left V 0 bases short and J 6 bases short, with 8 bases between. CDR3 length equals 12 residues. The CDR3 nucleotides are TGCAGCGTTGAAGATCAGGTGCAGACCCAGTACTTC. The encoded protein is CSVEDQVQTQYF.

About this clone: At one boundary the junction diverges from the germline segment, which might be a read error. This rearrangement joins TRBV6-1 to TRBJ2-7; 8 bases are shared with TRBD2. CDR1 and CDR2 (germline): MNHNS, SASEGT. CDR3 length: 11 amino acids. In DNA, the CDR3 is TGTGCCAGCAGTGAATGGGCTAGCGGGCACTTC. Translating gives CASSEWASGHF.

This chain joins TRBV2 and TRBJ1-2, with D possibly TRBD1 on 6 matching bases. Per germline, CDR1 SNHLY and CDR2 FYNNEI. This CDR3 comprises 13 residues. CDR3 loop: CATRVGQSYGYTF. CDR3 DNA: TGTGCAACCAGGGTCGGACAGTCCTATGGCTACACCTTC.

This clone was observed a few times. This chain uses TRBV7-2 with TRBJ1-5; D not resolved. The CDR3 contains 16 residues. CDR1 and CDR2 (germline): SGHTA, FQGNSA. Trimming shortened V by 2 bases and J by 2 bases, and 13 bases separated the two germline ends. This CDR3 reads CASSLLFLGGNQPQHF. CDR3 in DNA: TGTGCCAGCAGCTTATTGTTTCTCGGTGGCAATCAGCCCCAGCATTTT.

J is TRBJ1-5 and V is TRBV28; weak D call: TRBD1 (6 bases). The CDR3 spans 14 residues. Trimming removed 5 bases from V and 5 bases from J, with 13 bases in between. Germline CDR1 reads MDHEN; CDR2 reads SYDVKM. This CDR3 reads CASSLGGAYQPQHF. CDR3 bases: TGTGCCAGCAGTCTGGGGGGGGCTTATCAGCCCCAGCATTTT.

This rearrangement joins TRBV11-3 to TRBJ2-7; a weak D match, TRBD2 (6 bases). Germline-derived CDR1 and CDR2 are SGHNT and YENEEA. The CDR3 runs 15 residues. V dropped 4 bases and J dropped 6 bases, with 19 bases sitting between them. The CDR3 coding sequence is TGTGCCAGCAGCTACGTGGGGACTGCAGGCTCCGAGCAGTACTTC. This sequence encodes CASSYVGTAGSEQYF. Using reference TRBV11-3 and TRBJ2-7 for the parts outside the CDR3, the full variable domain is EAGVVQSPRYKIIEKKQPVAFWCNPISGHNTLYWYLQNLGQGPELLIRYENEEAVDDSQLPKDRFSAERLKGVDSTLKIQPAELGDSAVYLCASSYVGTAGSEQYFGPGTRLTVT.

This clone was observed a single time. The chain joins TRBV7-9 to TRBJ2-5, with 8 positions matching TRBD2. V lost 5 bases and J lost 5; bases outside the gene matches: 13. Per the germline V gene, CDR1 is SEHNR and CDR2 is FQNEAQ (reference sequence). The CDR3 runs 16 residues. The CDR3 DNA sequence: TGTGCCAGCAGCCCACTTCGGGGACTAGGGGAGGAGACCCAGTACTTC. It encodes CASSPLRGLGEETQYF. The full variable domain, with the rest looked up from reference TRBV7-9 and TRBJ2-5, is DTGVSQNPRHKITKRGQNVTFRCDPISEHNRLYWYRQTLGQGPEFLTYFQNEAQLEKSRLLSDRFSAERPKGSFSTLEIQRTEQGDSAMYLCASSPLRGLGEETQYFGPGTRLLVL.

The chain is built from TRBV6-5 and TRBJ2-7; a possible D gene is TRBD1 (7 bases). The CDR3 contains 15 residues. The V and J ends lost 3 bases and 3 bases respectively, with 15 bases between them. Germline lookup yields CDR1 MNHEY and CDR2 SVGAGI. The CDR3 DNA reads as TGTGCCAGCAGTTATGGGACAGCGGGCCGCTACGAGCAGTACTTC. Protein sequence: CASSYGTAGRYEQYF.

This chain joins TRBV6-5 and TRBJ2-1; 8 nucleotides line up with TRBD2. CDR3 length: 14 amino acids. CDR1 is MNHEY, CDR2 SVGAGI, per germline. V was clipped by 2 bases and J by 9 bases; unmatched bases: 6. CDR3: CASSYGGRYVEQFF. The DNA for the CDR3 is TGTGCCAGCAGTTACGGCGGGAGGTATGTTGAGCAGTTCTTC.

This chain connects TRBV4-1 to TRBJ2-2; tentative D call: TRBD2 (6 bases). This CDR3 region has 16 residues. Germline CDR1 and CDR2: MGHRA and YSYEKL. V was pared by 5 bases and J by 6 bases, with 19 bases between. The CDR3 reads CASSSPRLVNAGELFF. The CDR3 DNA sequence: TGCGCCAGCAGCTCTCCGAGACTAGTAAATGCCGGGGAGCTGTTTTTT.

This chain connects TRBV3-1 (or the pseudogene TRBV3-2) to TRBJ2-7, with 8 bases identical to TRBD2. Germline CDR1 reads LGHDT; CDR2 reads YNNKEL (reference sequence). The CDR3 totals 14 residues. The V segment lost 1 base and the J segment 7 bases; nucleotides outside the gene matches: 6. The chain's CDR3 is CASSQAYGRAEQYF. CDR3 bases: TGTGCCAGCAGCCAAGCCTACGGGAGGGCTGAGCAGTACTTC.

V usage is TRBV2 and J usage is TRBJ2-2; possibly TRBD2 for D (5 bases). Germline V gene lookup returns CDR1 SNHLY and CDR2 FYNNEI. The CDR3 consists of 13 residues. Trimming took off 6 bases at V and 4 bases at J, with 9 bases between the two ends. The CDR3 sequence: CASRVGSTGELFF. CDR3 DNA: TGTGCCAGCAGGGTTGGGAGCACCGGGGAGCTGTTTTTT.

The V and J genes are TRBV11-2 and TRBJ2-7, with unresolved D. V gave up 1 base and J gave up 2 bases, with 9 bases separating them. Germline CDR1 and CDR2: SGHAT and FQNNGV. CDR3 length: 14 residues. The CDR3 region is CASSLAMPAYEQYF. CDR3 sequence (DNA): TGTGCCAGCAGCTTAGCCATGCCGGCCTACGAGCAGTACTTC.